One sample yielded the 25 T cell receptor beta chains listed below, sequenced in a study of shared T cell receptors in the human thymus (dated by TCRdb to the early 2020s). The library was produced with the immunoSEQ multiplex PCR assay. TCRdb obtained this table from immuneACCESS and retained in-frame rearrangements with V and J assigned. These tables miss some clones; where compared with another copy, unresolved V genes account for less than half of the shortfall, and the remainder is unexplained. This sample is represented by about 660,000 clones; around nine tenths of them were singletons. The top ten constitute roughly 0.0097% of the sample. The data were also submitted as part of a second study, on human thymus T cells.

Sample: thymocytes. Receptors originate from a boy under two years old with a congenital heart defect. Donor details come from another sample of the same person, matched by shared clones.

The chain recombines TRBV4-1 with TRBJ1-5; TRBD1 aligns across 8 bases. Germline V CDR1 and CDR2: MGHRA, YSYEKL. V gave up 4 bases and J gave up 5 bases; unmatched junction bases: 13. The CDR3 totals 17 residues. CDR3 in DNA: TGCGCCAGCAGCCCGAAAGTCGGACAGGGATGGGATCAGCCCCAGCATTTT. This translates into CASSPKVGQGWDQPQHF.

This rearrangement joins TRBV29-1 to TRBJ2-7; the D is unclear. The CDR3 consists of 12 residues. Trimming took 2 bases from V and 2 from J, leaving 7 bases between them. Per germline, CDR1 SQVTM and CDR2 ANQGSEA. CDR3 in amino acids: CSVESAAYEQYF. The DNA for the CDR3 is TGCAGCGTTGAATCTGCAGCCTACGAGCAGTACTTC.

This clone was recorded once. The genes are TRBV4-1 and TRBJ2-1, with 15 positions matching TRBD2. This CDR3 is built from 20 residues. Germline V gives CDR1 MGHRA, CDR2 YSYEKL. V trimming: 4 bases; J trimming: 1 base; junction bases outside the gene matches: 11. The CDR3 region has the DNA TGCGCCAGCAGCCCGCCGGGACTAGCGGGAGGACCCCTATCCTACAATGAGCAGTTCTTC. Translated: CASSPPGLAGGPLSYNEQFF.

The J gene is TRBJ2-7, the V gene TRBV19; D possibly corresponds to TRBD1 (5 bases). This CDR3 region has 15 residues. CDR1 is LNHDA and CDR2 is SQIVND in the germline V gene (reference sequence). The ends were cut back, 3 bases at V and 2 bases at J, with 14 bases in the middle. The CDR3 bases are TGTGCCAGTAGTATGATCGCGGACACTCCCTACGAGCAGTACTTC. Encoded protein: CASSMIADTPYEQYF.

The chain carries TRBV7-9 and TRBJ2-7, with TRBD2 matching over 8 bases. CDR3 length: 16 amino acids. V lost 4 bases and J lost 6; bases outside the gene matches: 14. Per the germline V gene, CDR1 is SEHNR and CDR2 is FQNEAQ (reference sequence). CDR3 nucleotides: TGTGCCAGCAGCTCCGAGCGGGAGATACGCCTGGCCGAGCAGTACTTC. Its protein is CASSSEREIRLAEQYF.

This chain links TRBV2 with TRBJ2-1; TRBD2 matches 7 bases. The CDR3 extends over 17 amino acids. In germline, CDR1 is SNHLY, CDR2 FYNNEI. With V trimmed by 2 bases and J by 2 bases, 9 bases remained unmatched. The DNA for the CDR3 is TGTGCCAGCAGTGAACCTGTACTAGCGCCAACCTACAATGAGCAGTTCTTC. Protein: CASSEPVLAPTYNEQFF.

The chain uses TRBV7-8 and TRBJ1-2, with 10 bases aligning to TRBD1. The CDR3 extends over 15 amino acids. V lost 5 bases to trimming and J lost 4 bases; unmatched junction nucleotides: 7. Germline loops: CDR1 SGHVS, CDR2 FQNEAQ. The CDR3 nucleotides are TGTGCCAGCAGCGTAAGACAGGGGGCAGTCTATGGCTACACCTTC. Its protein product is CASSVRQGAVYGYTF.

CDR3 in DNA: TGTGCCAGCAGCTTAGGGGGGGGACACAGGGACACAGATACGCAGTATTTT. Translating gives CASSLGGGHRDTDTQYF. V gene TRBV7-9 combines with J gene TRBJ2-3; D possibly corresponds to TRBD2 (7 bases). CDR3 length: 17 amino acids. Germline V lookup: CDR1 SEHNR, CDR2 FQNEAQ (reference sequence). Trimming took 1 base from V and 2 from J, leaving 16 bases between them.

The chain uses TRBV7-2 and TRBJ2-3, with D hard to call. The germline CDR1 and CDR2 sequences are SGHTA and FQGNSA. The CDR3 contains 13 residues. V was cut by 3 bases and J by 4 bases, with 8 bases left in between. As DNA, the CDR3 is TGTGCCAGCAGCTTCGGCGGTGCAGATACGCAGTATTTT. Translating gives CASSFGGADTQYF.

The rearrangement joins TRBV18 to TRBJ2-2; D is perhaps TRBD1 (6 bases). The CDR3 is 16 residues long. Trimming left V 0 bases short and J 2 bases short, with 10 bases between. The germline V gene has CDR1 KGHSH and CDR2 LQKENI. The CDR3 DNA follows: TGTGCCAGCTCACCACCCGGGACACCCAACACCGGGGAGCTGTTTTTT. Translated, it gives CASSPPGTPNTGELFF.

The CDR3 spells CASSLDRGQGESKNIQYF. The CDR3 DNA sequence: TGTGCCAGCAGCTTAGACCGAGGACAGGGGGAATCCAAAAACATTCAGTACTTC. This chain uses TRBV11-3 with TRBJ2-4, with 10 bases aligning to TRBD1. Trimming took 0 bases from V and 2 from J; bases not matched to a gene: 7. CDR1 SGHNT and CDR2 YENEEA come from the germline V gene. The CDR3 runs 18 residues.

This rearrangement joins TRBV27 to TRBJ1-2, with a weak D call TRBD1 (5 bases). The germline CDR1 and CDR2 sequences are MNHEY and SMNVEV (reference sequence). V was pared by 5 bases and J by 3 bases, with 16 bases between. The CDR3 contains 15 residues. The CDR3 reads CASSPVGGLDYGYTF. The CDR3, as DNA: TGTGCCAGCAGTCCCGTTGGGGGGTTGGACTATGGCTACACCTTC.

The chain is built from TRBV11-2 and TRBJ2-7, with 7 bases fitting TRBD2. Losses at the gene ends were 5 bases for V and 3 bases for J; bases not matched to a gene: 10. The CDR3 covers 15 residues. Germline assignment: CDR1 SGHAT and CDR2 FQNNGV. The CDR3 DNA reads TGTGCCAGCAGCCCATGGGGAGGGGCGTTCTACGAGCAGTACTTC. Translated: CASSPWGGAFYEQYF.

The chain links TRBV7-3 to TRBJ2-7; 13 bases line up with TRBD2. J lost 3 bases, V lost 1 base, and 12 bases had no gene match. The CDR3 has 19 amino acids. Germline assignment: CDR1 SGHTA and CDR2 FQGTGA. CDR3 sequence: CASSLRWGLAGQNYYEQYF. The CDR3 bases are TGTGCCAGCAGCTTAAGGTGGGGACTAGCGGGACAGAATTACTACGAGCAGTACTTC.

This clone appeared once. The V gene is TRBV6-5, the J gene TRBJ1-2, with 9 nucleotides matching TRBD1. Per germline, CDR1 MNHEY and CDR2 SVGAGI. V gave up 0 bases and J gave up 8 bases; unmatched junction bases: 4. This CDR3 spans 14 amino acids. The CDR3 region is CASSYSRQGVGYTF. DNA for the CDR3: TGTGCCAGCAGTTACTCCCGACAGGGGGTGGGCTACACCTTC.

J is TRBJ2-3 and V is TRBV14; 12 bases align to TRBD2. The germline V gene encodes CDR1 SGHDN and CDR2 FVKESK. J was trimmed by 6 bases and V by 0 bases; bases with no gene match: 7. CDR3 size: 17 residues. CDR3 in amino acids: CASSQERLAGGPDTQYF. For the CDR3, the DNA is TGTGCCAGCAGCCAAGAACGGCTAGCGGGAGGGCCGGATACGCAGTATTTT.

This chain joins TRBV2 and TRBJ2-7, with 7 bases aligning to TRBD2. The CDR3 runs 10 residues. Per the germline V gene, CDR1 is SNHLY and CDR2 is FYNNEI. The V gene end was trimmed by 7 bases and the J gene end by 10 bases; junction bases not matched to a gene: 4. The CDR3 sequence: CASTGGAQYF. The CDR3 DNA reads as TGTGCCAGCACGGGAGGAGCCCAGTACTTC.

The rearrangement links TRBV12-5 to TRBJ2-2; possible D gene TRBD2, 6 bases. The CDR3 contains 17 residues. The germline CDR1 and CDR2 sequences are LGHNT and FRNRAP. Trimming took off 6 bases at V and 4 bases at J, with 21 bases between the two ends. The CDR3 DNA reads TGTGCTAGTGGCCCCCCGGCGGGCCGGAGGGTCACCGGGGAGCTGTTTTTT. Its protein product is CASGPPAGRRVTGELFF.

The CDR3 sequence: CASSLGKQGTYEQYF. Here the CDR3 DNA reads TGTGCCAGCAGCTTAGGGAAACAGGGGACCTACGAGCAGTACTTC. The chain joins TRBV7-8 to TRBJ2-7; 7 bases are a match to TRBD1. Germline V lookup: CDR1 SGHVS, CDR2 FQNEAQ. V lost 1 base and J lost 2; bases outside the gene matches: 5. CDR3 length: 15 amino acids. Based on the CDR3 plus reference TRBV7-8 and TRBJ2-7, the full variable domain is GAGVSQSPRYKVAKRGQDVALRCDPISGHVSLFWYQQALGQGPEFLTYFQNEAQLDKSGLPSDRFFAERPEGSVSTLKIQRTQQEDSAVYLCASSLGKQGTYEQYFGPGTRLTVT.

The chain couples TRBV5-4 to TRBJ1-2, with D uncertain. The CDR3 covers 14 residues. The germline gives CDR1 SGHNT, CDR2 YYREEE (reference sequence). V gave up 10 bases and J gave up 3 bases, with 19 bases separating them. CDR3 in amino acids: CAFRRTGADYGYTF. For the CDR3, the DNA is TGTGCCTTTCGTCGTACCGGCGCGGACTATGGCTACACCTTC. The full variable domain, with the rest looked up from reference TRBV5-4 and TRBJ1-2, is ETGVTQSPTHLIKTRGQQVTLRCSSQSGHNTVSWYQQALGQGPQFIFQYYREEENGRGNFPPRFSGLQFPNYSSELNVNALELDDSALYLCAFRRTGADYGYTFGSGTRLTVV.

This clone was seen just once. The chain joins TRBV7-9 to TRBJ1-4; 8 bases fit TRBD1. CDR1 and CDR2 (germline): SEHNR, FQNEAQ (reference sequence). The V and J ends lost 5 bases and 6 bases, in that order; junction bases with no gene match: 8. The CDR3 covers 15 residues. The DNA for the CDR3 is TGTGCCAGCAGCCCTTATCCGGGACAGGATGAAAAACTGTTTTTT. It encodes CASSPYPGQDEKLFF.

This chain uses TRBV4-2 with TRBJ1-2; TRBD1 aligns across 7 bases. The J segment lost 4 bases and the V segment lost 4 bases, leaving 15 bases of the junction unmatched. CDR1 and CDR2 from the germline V gene are LGHNA and YNFKEQ. The CDR3 length is 17 residues. CDR3: CASSPRTGTETLYGYTF. The CDR3 DNA follows: TGTGCCAGCAGCCCCCGGACCGGGACAGAAACCCTCTATGGCTACACCTTC.

The V and J genes are TRBV7-9 and TRBJ2-1; 7 positions agree with TRBD1. The CDR3 has 14 residues. V dropped 6 bases and J dropped 4; count of bases not matched to a gene: 6. Per germline, CDR1 SEHNR and CDR2 FQNEAQ (reference sequence). The DNA for the CDR3 is TGTGCCAGCAGTCTCGGGACAGTTTACAATGAGCAGTTCTTC. It codes for CASSLGTVYNEQFF.

V usage is TRBV4-3 and J usage is TRBJ2-2, with D possibly TRBD1 on 6 matching bases. V lost 3 bases, J lost 2 bases, and 7 bases lay in between. The CDR3 totals 14 residues. Germline lookup yields CDR1 LGHNA and CDR2 YSLEER. CDR3 in DNA: TGCGCCAGCAGCCACGGGACAAACACCGGGGAGCTGTTTTTT. Its translation: CASSHGTNTGELFF.

For the CDR3, the DNA is TGTGCCAGCAGCTTATGGCAGGGCGGGGGGAACACTGAAGCTTTCTTT. Translating it yields CASSLWQGGGNTEAFF. V gene TRBV7-3 combines with J gene TRBJ1-1, with D perhaps TRBD1 (5 bases). The V gene's germline CDR1 is SGHTA and CDR2 FQGTGA. V lost 2 bases and J lost 1, with 14 bases in between. CDR3 length: 16 amino acids.